This is a list of T cell receptor beta chains from one sample in a study of pediatric ulcerative colitis. Only in-frame clones appear in the TCRdb table, and some are missing; sequencing was by immunoSEQ multiplex PCR. Of tens of thousands of clones in the sample, 75% were seen once. Sequenced sample: gut tissue. The source of these receptors is a boy aged 5 to 17 with severe ulcerative colitis. The CDR3 runs from the conserved cysteine through the conserved F or W. The D gene is left open where the match is weak. Size values are once, few and many counts, or a class for expanded clones, and some rows have none.

d_call: -
v_call: TRBV27
cdr3_length: 14
clone_size: -
j_call: TRBJ1-1
cdr3_nt: TGTGCCAGCAGTTTAATCCCCCCGGGTCTCCAAGCTTTCTTT
cdr3_aa: CASSLIPPGLQAFF

d_call: -
v_call: TRBV5-4
cdr3_length: 16
clone_size: -
j_call: TRBJ1-2
cdr3_nt: TGTGCCAGCGGAGGGAAGTTTGGACAGACTAACTATGGCTACACCTTC
cdr3_aa: CASGGKFGQTNYGYTF

d_call: -
v_call: TRBV28
cdr3_length: 12
clone_size: -
j_call: TRBJ1-2
cdr3_nt: TGTGCCAGCGGGGCAGGGGTCTATGGCTACACCTTC
cdr3_aa: CASGAGVYGYTF

d_call: TRBD1
v_call: TRBV6-6
cdr3_length: 15
clone_size: -
j_call: TRBJ1-1
cdr3_nt: TGTGCCAGCAGGTCCCAACAGGGGGCTTGGACTGAAGCTTTCTTT
cdr3_aa: CASRSQQGAWTEAFF

d_call: -
v_call: TRBV21-1
cdr3_length: 14
clone_size: -
j_call: TRBJ2-3
cdr3_nt: TGTGCCAGCAGCAAAGTAATAGTCGGGGATACGCAGTATTTT
cdr3_aa: CASSKVIVGDTQYF

d_call: -
v_call: TRBV7-3
cdr3_length: 14
clone_size: -
j_call: TRBJ2-1
cdr3_nt: TGTGCCAGCAGCTTAACAGGCTATCTAGATGAGCAGTTCTTC
cdr3_aa: CASSLTGYLDEQFF

d_call: -
v_call: TRBV9
cdr3_length: 14
clone_size: -
j_call: TRBJ1-2
cdr3_nt: TGTGCCAGCAGCGTAGATCCAACAGGGTTCGGCTACACCTTC
cdr3_aa: CASSVDPTGFGYTF

d_call: TRBD1
v_call: TRBV5-1
cdr3_length: 16
clone_size: -
j_call: TRBJ2-1
cdr3_nt: TGCGCCAGCAGCCAACTCACAGGGGGCGGGGACAATGAGCAGTTCTTC
cdr3_aa: CASSQLTGGGDNEQFF

d_call: -
v_call: TRBV12-5
cdr3_length: 12
clone_size: -
j_call: TRBJ2-1
cdr3_nt: TGTGCTAGTGGCGGACCTTACAATGAGCAGTTCTTC
cdr3_aa: CASGGPYNEQFF

d_call: TRBD1
v_call: TRBV7-3
cdr3_length: 15
clone_size: -
j_call: TRBJ1-1
cdr3_nt: TGTGCCAGCAGCTCCCGACAGGGGGCGAGCACTGAAGCTTTCTTT
cdr3_aa: CASSSRQGASTEAFF

d_call: -
v_call: TRBV2
cdr3_length: 15
clone_size: -
j_call: TRBJ1-3
cdr3_nt: TGTGCCAGCAGTACAGGGTCCTCCGCTGGAAACACCATATATTTT
cdr3_aa: CASSTGSSAGNTIYF

d_call: -
v_call: TRBV6-1
cdr3_length: 14
clone_size: few
j_call: TRBJ1-2
cdr3_nt: TGTGCCAGCAGAAAAAAGGACAGAGCCTATGGCTACACCTTC
cdr3_aa: CASRKKDRAYGYTF

d_call: -
v_call: TRBV11-3
cdr3_length: 15
clone_size: -
j_call: TRBJ2-1
cdr3_nt: TGTGCCAGCAGCCCGGGGGGGACAGTCTACAATGAGCAGTTCTTC
cdr3_aa: CASSPGGTVYNEQFF

d_call: -
v_call: TRBV19
cdr3_length: 15
clone_size: -
j_call: TRBJ2-1
cdr3_nt: TGTGCCAGTAGTTTAGTGGGGGGCCAAAACAATGAGCAGTTCTTC
cdr3_aa: CASSLVGGQNNEQFF